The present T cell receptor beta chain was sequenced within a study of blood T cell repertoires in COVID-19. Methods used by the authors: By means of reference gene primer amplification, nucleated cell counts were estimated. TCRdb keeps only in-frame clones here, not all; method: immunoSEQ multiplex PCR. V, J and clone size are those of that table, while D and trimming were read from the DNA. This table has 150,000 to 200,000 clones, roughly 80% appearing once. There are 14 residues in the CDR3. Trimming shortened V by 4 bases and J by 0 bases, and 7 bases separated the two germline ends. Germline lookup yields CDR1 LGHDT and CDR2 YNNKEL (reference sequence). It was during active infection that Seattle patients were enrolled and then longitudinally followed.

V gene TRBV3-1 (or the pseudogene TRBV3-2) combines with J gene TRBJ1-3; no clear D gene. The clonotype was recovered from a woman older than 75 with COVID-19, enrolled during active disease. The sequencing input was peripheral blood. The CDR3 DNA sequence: TGTGCCAGCAGCCCTGACAACTCTGGAAACACCATATATTTT. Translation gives CASSPDNSGNTIYF.